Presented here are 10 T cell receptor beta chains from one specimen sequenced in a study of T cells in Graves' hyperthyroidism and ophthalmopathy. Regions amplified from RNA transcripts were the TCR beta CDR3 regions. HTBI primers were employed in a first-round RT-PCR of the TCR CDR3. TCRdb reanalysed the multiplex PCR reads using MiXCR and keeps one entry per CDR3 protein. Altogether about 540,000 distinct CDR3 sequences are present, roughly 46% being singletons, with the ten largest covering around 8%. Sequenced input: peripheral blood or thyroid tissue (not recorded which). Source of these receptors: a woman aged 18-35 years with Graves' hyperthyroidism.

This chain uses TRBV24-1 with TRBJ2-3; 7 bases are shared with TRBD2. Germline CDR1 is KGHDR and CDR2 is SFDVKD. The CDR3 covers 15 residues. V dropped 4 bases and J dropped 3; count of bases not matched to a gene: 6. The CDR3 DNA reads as TGTGCCACCAGTGACCTTACGGGGGGAACAGATACGCAGTATTTT. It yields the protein CATSDLTGGTDTQYF.

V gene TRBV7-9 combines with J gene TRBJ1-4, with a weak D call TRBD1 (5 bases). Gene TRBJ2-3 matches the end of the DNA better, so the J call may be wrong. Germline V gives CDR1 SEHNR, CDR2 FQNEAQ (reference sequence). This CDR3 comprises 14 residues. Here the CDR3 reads CASSQRNGADTQYF. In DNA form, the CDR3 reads TGTGCCAGCAGCCAAAGAAATGGGGCGGATACGCAGTATTTT.

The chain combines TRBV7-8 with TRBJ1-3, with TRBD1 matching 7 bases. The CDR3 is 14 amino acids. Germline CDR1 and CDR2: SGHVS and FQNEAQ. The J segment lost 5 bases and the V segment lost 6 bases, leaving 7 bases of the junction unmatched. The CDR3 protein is CASRLTGLRNTIYF. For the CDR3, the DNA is TGTGCCAGCAGGCTGACAGGGTTACGAAACACCATATATTTT.

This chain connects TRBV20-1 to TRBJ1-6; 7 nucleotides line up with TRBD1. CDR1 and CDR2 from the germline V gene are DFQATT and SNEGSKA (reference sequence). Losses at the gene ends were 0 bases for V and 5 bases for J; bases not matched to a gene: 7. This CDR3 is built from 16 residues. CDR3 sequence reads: CSARDSGQTNNSPLHF. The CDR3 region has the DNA TGCAGTGCTAGAGATTCGGGACAGACCAATAATTCACCCCTCCACTTT.

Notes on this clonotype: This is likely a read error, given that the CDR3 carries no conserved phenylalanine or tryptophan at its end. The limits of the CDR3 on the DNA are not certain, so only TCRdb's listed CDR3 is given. CDR3 sequence: CASSFPGQ. The chain employs TRBV12-3 or TRBV12-4 and TRBJ1-1; the DNA was not used to check the table's D call, TRBD1. The CDR3 length is 8 residues, termini included.

CDR3 nucleotides: TGTGCCAGCAGTGGACTAGCCGAATACGAGCAGTACTTC. The encoded protein is CASSGLAEYEQYF. This chain connects TRBV2 to TRBJ2-7; TRBD2 aligns across 7 bases. The trim removed 4 bases at V and 4 bases at J, leaving 4 bases unmatched. Germline CDR1 is SNHLY and CDR2 is FYNNEI. This CDR3 region has 13 residues.

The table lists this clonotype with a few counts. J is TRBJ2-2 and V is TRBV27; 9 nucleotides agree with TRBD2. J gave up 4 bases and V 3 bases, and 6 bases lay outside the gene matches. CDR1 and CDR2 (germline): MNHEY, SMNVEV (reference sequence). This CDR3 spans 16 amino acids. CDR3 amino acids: CASSFWAGGVTGELFF. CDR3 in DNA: TGTGCCAGCAGTTTTTGGGCGGGAGGGGTCACCGGGGAGCTGTTTTTT.

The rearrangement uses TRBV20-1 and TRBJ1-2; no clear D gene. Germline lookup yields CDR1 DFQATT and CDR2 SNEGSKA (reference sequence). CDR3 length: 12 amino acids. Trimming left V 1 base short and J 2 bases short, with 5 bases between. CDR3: CSARAQNYGYTF. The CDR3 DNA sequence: TGCAGTGCTAGAGCACAGAACTATGGCTACACCTTC.

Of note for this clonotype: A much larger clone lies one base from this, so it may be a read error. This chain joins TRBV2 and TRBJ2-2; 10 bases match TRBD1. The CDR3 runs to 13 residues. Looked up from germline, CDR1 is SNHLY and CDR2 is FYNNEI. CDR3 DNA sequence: TGTGTCAGCAGACGGACAGGGGGGGGGGAGCTGTTTTTT. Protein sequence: CVSRRTGGGELFF.

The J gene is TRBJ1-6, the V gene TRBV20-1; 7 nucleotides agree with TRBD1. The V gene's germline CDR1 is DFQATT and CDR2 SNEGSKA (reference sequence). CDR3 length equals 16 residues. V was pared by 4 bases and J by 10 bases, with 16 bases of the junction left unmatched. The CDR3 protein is CSATTGTGTGRSPLHF. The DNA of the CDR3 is TGCAGTGCTACGACAGGGACCGGCACCGGGAGATCACCCCTCCACTTT.